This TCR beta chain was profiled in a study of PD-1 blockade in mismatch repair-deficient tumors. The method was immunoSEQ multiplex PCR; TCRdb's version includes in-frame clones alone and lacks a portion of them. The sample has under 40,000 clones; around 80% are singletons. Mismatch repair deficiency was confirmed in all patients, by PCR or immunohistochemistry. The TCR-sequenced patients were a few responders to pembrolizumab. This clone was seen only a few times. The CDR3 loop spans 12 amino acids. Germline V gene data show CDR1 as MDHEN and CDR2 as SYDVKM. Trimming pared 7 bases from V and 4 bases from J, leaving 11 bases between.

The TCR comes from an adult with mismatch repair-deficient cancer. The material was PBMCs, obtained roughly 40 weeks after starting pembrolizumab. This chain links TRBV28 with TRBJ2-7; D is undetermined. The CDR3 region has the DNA TGTGCCAGCACCGGTCATGAGTACGAGCAGTACTTC. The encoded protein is CASTGHEYEQYF.